These 27 T cell receptor beta chains were all obtained from the same sample, sequenced in a study of blood T cells in healthy people across ages. A second roughly 6 to 12 cycle PCR used barcoded and J-beta primers. Each CDR3 protein gets one entry after TCRdb re-called the 5' RACE reads with MiXCR. The sample lists about 1.8 million distinct CDR3 sequences; about 49% were seen once. What was sequenced was blood. The origin of the receptors is a woman in her forties in good health.

This clonotype was detected a few times. V and J are TRBV7-9 and TRBJ2-1, with TRBD2 identical over 15 bases. The CDR3 totals 15 residues. Germline assignment: CDR1 SEHNR and CDR2 FQNEAQ (reference sequence). V lost 4 bases to trimming and J lost 10 bases; unmatched junction nucleotides: 5. The CDR3 spells CASSSGLAGGREQFF. The CDR3 DNA reads as TGTGCCAGCAGCTCCGGACTAGCGGGGGGGCGGGAGCAGTTCTTC. The variable domain in full, with the rest retrieved from reference TRBV7-9 and TRBJ2-1, is DTGVSQNPRHKITKRGQNVTFRCDPISEHNRLYWYRQTLGQGPEFLTYFQNEAQLEKSRLLSDRFSAERPKGSFSTLEIQRTEQGDSAMYLCASSSGLAGGREQFFGPGTRLTVL.

V usage is TRBV4-1 and J usage is TRBJ2-4; perhaps TRBD1 as D (6 bases). This CDR3 region has 19 residues. Trimming removed 0 bases from V and 0 bases from J, with 18 bases in between. Germline loops: CDR1 MGHRA, CDR2 YSYEKL. The CDR3 loop reads CASSQDPNLGQLAKNIQYF. CDR3 nucleotides: TGCGCCAGCAGCCAAGATCCGAATTTGGGACAACTAGCCAAAAACATTCAGTACTTC.

The chain joins TRBV11-1 to TRBJ2-7; tentative D call: TRBD2 (5 bases). The CDR3 covers 13 residues. From germline, CDR1 is SGHAT and CDR2 FQDESV (reference sequence). The V gene lost 3 bases and the J gene lost 6 bases, with 12 bases spanning the gap. CDR3 bases: TGTGCCAGCAGCTTGCTCCCGGCGGGCGAGCAGTACTTC. Its translation is CASSLLPAGEQYF.

V is TRBV6-6 and J is TRBJ2-1; D is undetermined. Trimming removed 2 bases from V and 8 bases from J, with 7 bases in between. CDR1 and CDR2 from the germline V gene are MNHNY and SVGAGI (reference sequence). This CDR3 is built from 12 residues. This CDR3 is CASSYLYDEQFF. The CDR3 coding sequence is TGTGCCAGCAGTTACCTATATGATGAGCAGTTCTTC.

The chain couples TRBV4-3 to TRBJ2-3, with TRBD2 matching 11 bases. The CDR3 length is 16 residues. V lost 3 bases and J lost 0; bases outside the gene matches: 2. Germline CDR1 is LGHNA and CDR2 is YSLEER. The CDR3, as DNA: TGCGCCAGCAGCCACGGACTAGCGGGTAGCACAGATACGCAGTATTTT. The encoded protein is CASSHGLAGSTDTQYF.

Only one count was recorded for this clonotype. This chain links TRBV18 with TRBJ2-4; no clear D. With the DNA end fitting TRBJ2-7 better, the J assignment may be wrong. Germline CDR1 is KGHSH and CDR2 is LQKENI. The CDR3 has 13 amino acids. The CDR3 DNA sequence: TGTGCCAGCTCACCCGAAAATGCCTACGAGCAGTACTTC. Protein product: CASSPENAYEQYF.

V is TRBV11-3 and J is TRBJ2-1, with unresolved D. The V end was cut by 3 bases, the J end by 6 bases, with 12 bases between. Germline V CDR1 and CDR2: SGHNT, YENEEA. The CDR3 is made up of 14 amino acids. The CDR3 reads CASSFGLDTNEQFF. The CDR3 DNA reads TGTGCCAGCAGCTTCGGCCTAGACACCAATGAGCAGTTCTTC.

V gene TRBV12-3 or TRBV12-4 combines with J gene TRBJ2-4; 7 bases line up with TRBD1. V shed 10 bases and J 1 base; nucleotides not matched to a gene: 4. The CDR3 extends over 13 amino acids. For the CDR3, the DNA is TGTGCCACGGAGGACAGGGCCAAAAACATTCAGTACTTC. It codes for CATEDRAKNIQYF.

The genes are TRBV12-3 or TRBV12-4 and TRBJ1-2; maybe TRBD1 (5 bases). This CDR3 is built from 15 residues. Trimming pared 3 bases from V and 0 bases from J, leaving 11 bases between. The CDR3 spells CASSLVGATNYGYTF. The CDR3 nucleotides are TGTGCCAGCAGTTTGGTCGGGGCCACTAACTATGGCTACACCTTC.

There are a few counts of this clonotype. The chain joins TRBV10-3 to TRBJ2-1; D call uncertain. V lost 5 bases to trimming and J lost 6 bases, with 11 bases between them. Germline V CDR1 and CDR2: ENHRY, SYGVKD. This CDR3 region has 13 residues. The DNA of the CDR3 is TGTGCCATCAGTTCCCCAAAGAGCAATGAGCAGTTCTTC. It specifies CAISSPKSNEQFF.

The V gene is TRBV5-1, the J gene TRBJ2-4, with 11 bases aligning to TRBD2. The J call may be wrong; the DNA end is better matched by TRBJ2-7. The V gene's germline CDR1 is SGHRS and CDR2 YFSETQ. The CDR3 covers 17 residues. The DNA for the CDR3 is TGCGCCAGCAGCTTGGAGACTAGCGGGACCCACCACTACGAGCAGTACTTC. It translates to CASSLETSGTHHYEQYF.

This clonotype was detected only a few times. V and J are TRBV2 and TRBJ2-7; 13 bases match TRBD2. The germline V gene encodes CDR1 SNHLY and CDR2 FYNNEI. The V segment lost 2 bases and the J segment 2 bases; nucleotides outside the gene matches: 12. The CDR3 runs to 19 residues. The CDR3 protein is CASSERSGLAGKGPYEQYF. The CDR3 DNA sequence: TGTGCCAGCAGTGAAAGATCGGGACTAGCGGGGAAAGGTCCCTACGAGCAGTACTTC.

This clonotype was counted a few times. This rearrangement joins TRBV10-1 to TRBJ2-7; 10 bases map to TRBD2. Germline V lookup: CDR1 WNHNN, CDR2 SYGVQD (reference sequence). The CDR3 is 16 residues long. V lost 5 bases and J lost 2; bases outside the gene matches: 9. This chain's CDR3 is CASSPSGSGGTYEQYF. CDR3 nucleotides: TGCGCCAGCAGTCCCTCAGGTAGCGGGGGGACCTACGAGCAGTACTTC.

The CDR3: CATSRQNTEAFF. CDR3 coding DNA: TGTGCCACCAGCAGACAAAACACTGAAGCTTTCTTT. The V gene is TRBV15, the J gene TRBJ1-1; no definite D call. The V and J ends lost 2 bases and 2 bases respectively, with 3 bases between them. The germline V gene has CDR1 LNHNV and CDR2 YYDKDF (reference sequence). CDR3 length: 12 amino acids. The variable domain in full, with the rest retrieved from reference TRBV15 and TRBJ1-1, is DAMVIQNPRYQVTQFGKPVTLSCSQTLNHNVMYWYQQKSSQAPKLLFHYYDKDFNNEADTPDNFQSRRPNTSFCFLDIRSPGLGDTAMYLCATSRQNTEAFFGQGTRLTVV.

The chain employs TRBV20-1 and TRBJ2-1; D remains unclear. From germline, CDR1 is DFQATT and CDR2 SNEGSKA (reference sequence). The CDR3 contains 16 residues. V dropped 3 bases and J dropped 3 bases, with 18 bases sitting between them. This CDR3 is CSARAVVGRNYNEQFF. The CDR3 DNA sequence: TGCAGTGCTAGGGCCGTTGTAGGCAGAAACTACAATGAGCAGTTCTTC.

The J gene is TRBJ1-6, the V gene TRBV6-5; weak D call: TRBD1 (5 bases). The CDR3 spans 14 residues. V gave up 8 bases and J gave up 6 bases, with 14 bases separating them. Germline CDR1 is MNHEY and CDR2 is SVGAGI. CDR3 residues: CASCPGPGNSPLHF. The CDR3 nucleotides read TGTGCCAGCTGTCCAGGGCCGGGTAATTCACCCCTCCACTTT.

The rearrangement joins TRBV20-1 to TRBJ2-2; D may be TRBD2 (6 bases). This CDR3 is 13 amino acids long. From germline, CDR1 is DFQATT and CDR2 SNEGSKA (reference sequence). V was cut by 3 bases and J by 7 bases, with 12 bases left in between. CDR3 in DNA: TGCAGTGCTAGTGGGACTTCGGGCGGGGAGCTGTTTTTT. As protein: CSASGTSGGELFF.

This clonotype has only a few counts. CDR3 region: CASRIIGQSYEQYF. CDR3 in DNA: TGTGCCAGCAGGATAATTGGACAGTCCTACGAGCAGTACTTC. The V call is TRBV6-5, the J call TRBJ2-7, with a tentative D call TRBD1 (6 bases). V was trimmed by 6 bases and J by 1 base, leaving 13 bases between them. This CDR3 contains 14 residues. Germline V gene sequence: CDR1 MNHEY, CDR2 SVGAGI.

The CDR3 nucleotides are TGCAGTGCCCCGAAATTTCTAGCGGGGGGGCGAGATACGCAGTATTTT. Its translation: CSAPKFLAGGRDTQYF. J is TRBJ2-3 and V is TRBV20-1, with 12 bases fitting TRBD2. Germline V gives CDR1 DFQATT, CDR2 SNEGSKA (reference sequence). V gave up 6 bases and J gave up 5 bases; unmatched junction bases: 12. The CDR3 is 16 residues long.

This clonotype has just a few counts. The chain combines TRBV20-1 with TRBJ2-3, with TRBD2 matching 10 bases. Germline V gene data show CDR1 as DFQATT and CDR2 as SNEGSKA (reference sequence). V was pared by 6 bases and J by 7 bases, with 7 bases of the junction left unmatched. The CDR3 runs to 13 residues. The CDR3 region is CSANLAGAYTQYF. The CDR3 DNA is TGCAGTGCGAACCTAGCGGGGGCCTATACGCAGTATTTT.

This sequence joins TRBV7-6 and TRBJ2-7, with 9 nucleotides matching TRBD2. The length of the CDR3 is 13 residues. Germline CDR1 is SGHVS and CDR2 is FNYEAQ. Trimming removed 4 bases from V and 10 bases from J; junction bases left unmatched: 8. The CDR3 DNA is TGTGCCAGCAGCTCGGGACTAGCAGAGGCCCAGTACTTC. Protein sequence: CASSSGLAEAQYF.

The rearrangement joins TRBV9 to TRBJ2-3; D remains unclear. CDR1 is SGDLS and CDR2 is YYNGEE in the germline V gene. Deletions cut 0 bases from V and 5 bases from J, with 4 bases between. CDR3 size: 12 residues. The CDR3 reads CASSVGVDTQYF. Here the CDR3 DNA reads TGTGCCAGCAGCGTAGGAGTAGATACGCAGTATTTT.

This clonotype was detected a few times. V gene TRBV5-6 combines with J gene TRBJ2-7; possible D gene TRBD1, 5 bases. The CDR3 has 16 residues. V lost 0 bases, J lost 2 bases, and 15 bases lay in between. CDR1 SGHDT and CDR2 YYEEEE come from the germline V gene. For the CDR3, the DNA is TGTGCCAGCAGCTTGGGCCGAGTGGTGGGGCCCTACGAGCAGTACTTC. Translated: CASSLGRVVGPYEQYF.

The rearrangement links TRBV5-1 to TRBJ1-6; no firm D call. The germline V gene encodes CDR1 SGHRS and CDR2 YFSETQ. The CDR3 sequence is 14 residues long. V was cut by 0 bases and J by 6 bases, with 7 bases left in between. This chain's CDR3 is CASSLERSNSPLHF. The CDR3 DNA reads TGCGCCAGCAGCTTGGAACGGAGTAATTCACCCCTCCACTTT.

This chain links TRBV20-1 with TRBJ2-1; 7 positions match TRBD2. Looked up from germline, CDR1 is DFQATT and CDR2 is SNEGSKA (reference sequence). With V trimmed by 6 bases and J by 2 bases, 7 bases remained unmatched. The CDR3 runs 14 residues. This CDR3 is CSAILAAPYNEQFF. The CDR3 DNA sequence: TGCAGTGCGATTCTAGCGGCCCCCTACAATGAGCAGTTCTTC.

The gene calls are TRBV7-9 and TRBJ1-2, with TRBD1 identical over 8 bases. The CDR3 runs 14 residues. Germline V CDR1 and CDR2: SEHNR, FQNEAQ (reference sequence). Losses at the gene ends were 8 bases for V and 7 bases for J; bases not matched to a gene: 12. DNA of the CDR3: TGTGCCAGCGGGACTGGACAGGGCAAGGGTGGCTACACCTTC. Translation gives CASGTGQGKGGYTF.

The rearrangement joins TRBV20-1 to TRBJ2-5; D not certain. The V end lost 2 bases, the J end lost 5 bases, and 18 bases lay between the germline ends. Germline CDR1 and CDR2: DFQATT and SNEGSKA (reference sequence). The CDR3 runs to 15 residues. For the CDR3, the DNA is TGCAGTGCTAGAAATTGGGTAAGCCTCCAGGAGACCCAGTACTTC. This translates into CSARNWVSLQETQYF.